This entry lists 29 T cell receptor beta chains sequenced from one sample in a study of blood T cell repertoires in COVID-19 (dated by TCRdb to about 2020). Library preparation was by the immunoSEQ multiplex PCR assay. In its TCRdb copy, this immuneACCESS table keeps in-frame sequences only and misses some clones. Where compared with another copy, unresolved V genes explain less than half of these, and the others have no known cause. This sample lists around 300,000 clones; approximately 86% were detected once. The ten largest clonotypes hold about 1% of the sample. The source material was PBMCs or T cells enriched from blood (not recorded which). These receptors were obtained from a woman aged 25 to 45 who had recovered from COVID-19.

The chain employs TRBV9 and TRBJ1-1, with a weak D call TRBD1 (6 bases). V lost 4 bases to trimming and J lost 5 bases, with 15 bases between them. Germline V CDR1 and CDR2: SGDLS, YYNGEE. The length of the CDR3 is 14 residues. The CDR3 here is CASSSVGGETEAFF. DNA of the CDR3: TGTGCCAGCAGCAGCGTAGGGGGGGAGACTGAAGCTTTCTTT.

This chain links TRBV7-2 with TRBJ2-3; 13 nucleotides align to TRBD2. The CDR3 covers 16 residues. V lost 1 base to trimming and J lost 7 bases; unmatched junction nucleotides: 5. The germline gives CDR1 SGHTA, CDR2 FQGNSA. The CDR3 loop reads CASSLGLAGGLNTQYF. In nucleotides, the CDR3 is TGTGCCAGCAGCTTAGGACTAGCGGGGGGCCTAAATACGCAGTATTTT.

The rearrangement uses TRBV27 and TRBJ2-7; 9 bases align to TRBD2. The J segment lost 4 bases and the V segment lost 4 bases, leaving 23 bases of the junction unmatched. The CDR3 spans 20 residues. CDR1 is MNHEY, CDR2 SMNVEV, per germline (reference sequence). The CDR3 is CASSSTHASGIRLAAYEQYF. The CDR3 nucleotides are TGTGCCAGCAGTTCTACTCACGCGTCGGGAATTAGACTAGCGGCATACGAGCAGTACTTC.

The chain has TRBV20-1 and TRBJ1-2; perhaps TRBD1 as D (5 bases). The CDR3 runs to 10 residues. The germline CDR1 and CDR2 sequences are DFQATT and SNEGSKA (reference sequence). Trimming left V 8 bases short and J 5 bases short, with 9 bases between. The CDR3 reads CSRGGYGYTF. In DNA form, the CDR3 reads TGCAGTCGTGGGGGGTATGGCTACACCTTC.

V is TRBV28 and J is TRBJ2-1; possibly TRBD1 for D (5 bases). Germline values: CDR1 MDHEN, CDR2 SYDVKM. This CDR3 spans 15 amino acids. Trimming stripped 5 bases from V and 3 bases from J, with 14 bases between. The CDR3 DNA follows: TGTGCCAGCAGTCCCTCCCAGGGATACTACAATGAGCAGTTCTTC. Its translation is CASSPSQGYYNEQFF.

This chain uses TRBV5-1 with TRBJ2-7; 8 bases match TRBD1. Germline CDR1 and CDR2: SGHRS and YFSETQ. With 1 base clipped from V and 7 bases from J, the junction kept 10 bases outside the gene matches. The CDR3 has 15 amino acids. CDR3 amino acids: CASSLSQGAVVEQYF. The CDR3 coding sequence is TGCGCCAGCAGCTTGTCTCAGGGGGCGGTTGTAGAGCAGTACTTC.

This rearrangement joins TRBV5-4 to TRBJ2-5, with 7 nucleotides matching TRBD2. V was clipped by 3 bases and J by 4 bases; unmatched bases: 9. CDR3 length equals 15 residues. Germline V gene data show CDR1 as SGHNT and CDR2 as YYREEE (reference sequence). The CDR3 region has the DNA TGTGCCAGCAGCTCCGCGCTACTAGCGTCAGAGACCCAGTACTTC. Its protein is CASSSALLASETQYF. Complete variable domain (other parts from reference TRBV5-4 and TRBJ2-5): ETGVTQSPTHLIKTRGQQVTLRCSSQSGHNTVSWYQQALGQGPQFIFQYYREEENGRGNFPPRFSGLQFPNYSSELNVNALELDDSALYLCASSSALLASETQYFGPGTRLLVL.

The rearrangement joins TRBV10-3 to TRBJ1-5; D unclear. Trimming pared 6 bases from V and 1 base from J, leaving 13 bases between. In germline, CDR1 is ENHRY, CDR2 SYGVKD. There are 15 residues in the CDR3. This CDR3 reads CAIRPAGNSNQPQHF. CDR3 nucleotide sequence: TGTGCCATCAGACCCGCCGGTAACAGCAATCAGCCCCAGCATTTT.

The CDR3 loop reads CASSFAGQGFYGYTF. The CDR3 nucleotides read TGTGCCAGCAGTTTTGCGGGACAGGGGTTCTATGGCTACACCTTC. The V gene is TRBV27, the J gene TRBJ1-2; 10 nucleotides agree with TRBD1. The V gene end was trimmed by 3 bases and the J gene end by 4 bases; junction bases not matched to a gene: 5. The CDR3 has 15 amino acids. Germline lookup yields CDR1 MNHEY and CDR2 SMNVEV (reference sequence).

The gene calls are TRBV10-3 and TRBJ1-5, with a possible D match to TRBD1 (5 bases). The germline CDR1 and CDR2 sequences are ENHRY and SYGVKD. Trimming removed 10 bases from V and 0 bases from J, with 25 bases in between. CDR3 length: 18 residues. CDR3 bases: TGTGCCACCTGGTCGGGGGGTAACACCCGGCCTAGCAATCAGCCCCAGCATTTT. Protein product: CATWSGGNTRPSNQPQHF.

The rearrangement links TRBV28 to TRBJ1-1; no reliable D call. Germline CDR1 is MDHEN and CDR2 is SYDVKM. This CDR3 has 13 residues. Trimming left V 3 bases short and J 2 bases short, with 7 bases between. The CDR3 DNA is TGTGCCAGCAGTTTGTTAGTTAACACTGAAGCTTTCTTT. Translated: CASSLLVNTEAFF.

This clone has only one observation. The chain is built from TRBV27 and TRBJ1-2, with D possibly being TRBD1 (6 bases). Trimming pared 5 bases from V and 8 bases from J, leaving 18 bases between. The CDR3 runs 14 residues. CDR1 is MNHEY and CDR2 is SMNVEV in the germline V gene (reference sequence). The CDR3 sequence is CASSPTEGGVGYTF. CDR3 coding DNA: TGTGCCAGCAGTCCCACGGAGGGGGGGGTGGGCTACACCTTC.

V usage is TRBV5-1 and J usage is TRBJ1-1; 8 nucleotides match TRBD1. J was trimmed by 1 base and V by 0 bases; bases with no gene match: 8. Germline V gene lookup returns CDR1 SGHRS and CDR2 YFSETQ. The CDR3 is 17 residues long. In DNA form, the CDR3 reads TGCGCCAGCAGCTTGGAGGGACAGGCCCGAAGGAACACTGAAGCTTTCTTT. Translation gives CASSLEGQARRNTEAFF.

The chain is built from TRBV7-9 and TRBJ1-1; 7 bases align to TRBD1. The V segment lost 5 bases and the J segment 10 bases; nucleotides outside the gene matches: 25. Germline-derived CDR1 and CDR2 are SEHNR and FQNEAQ (reference sequence). The CDR3 loop spans 18 amino acids. This chain's CDR3 is CASSQRTGSLDFRGGAFF. The DNA for the CDR3 is TGTGCCAGCAGCCAACGGACAGGCTCGCTAGATTTCCGGGGGGGAGCTTTCTTT.

This chain uses TRBV10-3 with TRBJ2-2; possibly TRBD2 for D (5 bases). The CDR3 covers 16 residues. The germline gives CDR1 ENHRY, CDR2 SYGVKD. Between the trimmed V and J ends, which lost 4 bases and 1 base, there was a span of 13 bases. DNA of the CDR3: TGTGCCATCAGTGGCTCGCATCGGGGGAACACCGGGGAGCTGTTTTTT. It translates to CAISGSHRGNTGELFF.

This chain connects TRBV11-3 to TRBJ1-2, with D possibly TRBD1 on 5 matching bases. V lost 1 base and J 4 bases, leaving 16 bases between the germline ends. Germline-derived CDR1 and CDR2 are SGHNT and YENEEA. The CDR3 length is 16 residues. The CDR3 spells CASSLGRQTPGYGYTF. For the CDR3, the DNA is TGTGCCAGCAGCTTAGGGAGACAGACACCCGGCTATGGCTACACCTTC.

J is TRBJ1-2 and V is TRBV9; 11 bases fit TRBD1. Losses at the gene ends were 1 base for V and 8 bases for J; bases not matched to a gene: 10. The germline CDR1 and CDR2 sequences are SGDLS and YYNGEE. The CDR3 covers 16 residues. The CDR3 protein is CASSVTTGQGARGYTF. The CDR3 coding sequence is TGTGCCAGCAGCGTAACAACTGGACAGGGGGCAAGAGGCTACACCTTC.

The J gene is TRBJ2-3, the V gene TRBV28, with TRBD1 identical over 10 bases. V lost 6 bases to trimming and J lost 3 bases; unmatched junction nucleotides: 3. The CDR3 consists of 14 residues. CDR1 MDHEN and CDR2 SYDVKM come from the germline V gene. The CDR3 here is CASSPDRGTDTQYF. CDR3 nucleotides: TGTGCCAGCAGCCCGGACAGGGGGACAGATACGCAGTATTTT.

The CDR3 nucleotides read TGTGCCAGCAGCCGAACTTGGACAGCCTACGAGCAGTACTTC. As protein: CASSRTWTAYEQYF. This chain connects TRBV27 to TRBJ2-7; D perhaps matches TRBD1 (6 bases). The CDR3 spans 14 residues. In germline, CDR1 is MNHEY, CDR2 SMNVEV (reference sequence). Trimming removed 6 bases from V and 2 bases from J, with 14 bases in between.

This chain joins TRBV19 and TRBJ1-3; 7 nucleotides align to TRBD1. Germline CDR1 is LNHDA and CDR2 is SQIVND (reference sequence). J was trimmed by 4 bases and V by 5 bases; bases with no gene match: 8. The CDR3 has 15 residues. This CDR3 reads CASSALGTEGNTIYF. The CDR3 DNA is TGTGCCAGTAGTGCCCTCGGGACAGAAGGAAACACCATATATTTT.

The genes are TRBV5-1 and TRBJ2-7, with a tentative D call TRBD2 (5 bases). The ends were cut back, 6 bases at V and 3 bases at J, with 13 bases in the middle. The germline CDR1 and CDR2 sequences are SGHRS and YFSETQ. This CDR3 comprises 13 residues. The CDR3 DNA is TGCGCCAGCACTCCCCTAGAGGGCTACGAGCAGTACTTC. Amino acids: CASTPLEGYEQYF. The whole variable domain, filled in from reference TRBV5-1 and TRBJ2-7, reads KAGVTQTPRYLIKTRGQQVTLSCSPISGHRSVSWYQQTPGQGLQFLFEYFSETQRNKGNFPGRFSGRQFSNSRSEMNVSTLELGDSALYLCASTPLEGYEQYFGPGTRLTVT.

The chain uses TRBV2 and TRBJ2-7, with D tentatively TRBD1 (6 bases). This CDR3 contains 13 residues. Germline V gene data show CDR1 as SNHLY and CDR2 as FYNNEI. Trimming took off 3 bases at V and 1 base at J, with 7 bases between the two ends. Written as DNA, the CDR3 is TGTGCCAGCAGTGACGACAGGTCCTACGAGCAGTACTTC. Translating gives CASSDDRSYEQYF.

The rearrangement joins TRBV4-2 to TRBJ2-3, with TRBD2 as a possible D gene (5 bases). V lost 0 bases, J lost 4 bases, and 17 bases lay in between. The CDR3 extends over 17 amino acids. Looked up from germline, CDR1 is LGHNA and CDR2 is YNFKEQ. CDR3 residues: CASSQDHARALADTQYF. As DNA, the CDR3 is TGTGCCAGCAGCCAAGATCACGCGAGGGCCCTCGCAGATACGCAGTATTTT.

The chain carries TRBV20-1 and TRBJ1-1, with 10 bases matching TRBD1. The CDR3 spans 11 residues. Trimming removed 8 bases from V and 8 bases from J; junction bases left unmatched: 5. Germline-derived CDR1 and CDR2 are DFQATT and SNEGSKA (reference sequence). The CDR3 here is CSWTGGMEAFF. The CDR3 DNA is TGCAGTTGGACAGGGGGTATGGAAGCTTTCTTT.

The V call is TRBV19, the J call TRBJ1-3; D call uncertain. Looked up from germline, CDR1 is LNHDA and CDR2 is SQIVND (reference sequence). This CDR3 is built from 14 residues. Between the trimmed V and J ends, which lost 8 bases and 0 bases, there was a span of 11 bases. The CDR3 nucleotides read TGTGCCAGTTCGGAGACGCACTCTGGAAACACCATATATTTT. Amino acids: CASSETHSGNTIYF.

The chain links TRBV11-1 to TRBJ1-2; 9 bases align to TRBD1. The CDR3 runs to 13 residues. Trimming took 5 bases from V and 8 from J; bases not matched to a gene: 6. CDR1 and CDR2 from the germline V gene are SGHAT and FQDESV (reference sequence). CDR3 region: CASSAGQGRGYTF. The CDR3 DNA follows: TGTGCCAGCAGCGCGGGACAGGGAAGGGGCTACACCTTC.

The V and J genes are TRBV7-6 and TRBJ1-4; D is perhaps TRBD1 (6 bases). The CDR3 length is 17 residues. V lost 4 bases to trimming and J lost 6 bases, with 21 bases between them. Per germline, CDR1 SGHVS and CDR2 FNYEAQ. In DNA form, the CDR3 reads TGTGCCAGCAGCTCCCCTTATGGGCACAGGGCCGATGAAAAACTGTTTTTT. Amino acids: CASSSPYGHRADEKLFF.

The chain has TRBV7-2 and TRBJ1-5; tentatively, D is TRBD1 (6 bases). Germline assignment: CDR1 SGHTA and CDR2 FQGNSA. The CDR3 runs to 14 residues. CDR3 bases: TGTTTGGGGGCTTGGTTGGAGAGCAATCAGCCCCAGCATTTT. Residues: CLGAWLESNQPQHF. The whole variable domain, filled in from reference TRBV7-2 and TRBJ1-5, reads GAGVSQSPSNKVTEKGKDVELRCDPISGHTALYWYRQSLGQGLEFLIYFQGNSAPDKSGLPSDRFSAERTGGSVSTLTIQRTQQEDSAVYLCLGAWLESNQPQHFGDGTRLSIL.

The chain has TRBV27 and TRBJ2-7, with D possibly matching TRBD2 (6 bases). V gave up 0 bases and J gave up 4 bases, with 13 bases separating them. Germline CDR1 MNHEY, CDR2 SMNVEV (reference sequence). This CDR3 contains 15 residues. DNA of the CDR3: TGTGCCAGCAGTTTATCCCCAACGGGGGATTACGAGCAGTACTTC. It codes for CASSLSPTGDYEQYF.